This T cell receptor beta chain was sequenced for a study of cytomegalovirus exposure and HLA in healthy donors. At the level of the study: Roughly 85 million unique TCRs from HLA-typed donors were held in an early release of data.

V was clipped by 2 bases and J by 7 bases; unmatched bases: 10. This CDR3 region has 16 residues. In germline, CDR1 is SGHTA, CDR2 FQGTGA. A word on this clone: Its antigen remains unidentified.

Primers for the PCR totalled 60 Vbeta and 13 Jbeta. Assay: immunoSEQ multiplex PCR; the TCRdb copy retains only in-frame clones and omits some. In the table there are 85,000 to 120,000 clones, approximately 80% of which are singletons. Findings and caveats of the study: The authors reported that TCR beta sequences could predict HLA-A and HLA-B alleles. These predictions were accurate for most subjects in the first cohort. According to a later analysis, donors in an Asian-associated ancestry cluster reportedly had fewer N-insertions than the 666-donor mean.

Participants comprised healthy donors of bone marrow. This sequence originates from a man aged 60 to 75 in good health and CMV-seronegative. The sequencing input was PBMCs. The rearrangement uses TRBV7-3 and TRBJ2-1; 8 nucleotides agree with TRBD2. The CDR3 nucleotides read TGTGCCAGCAGCTTAGTGGTGGGCGGGGGGACTAATGAGCAGTTCTTC. Translation gives CASSLVVGGGTNEQFF.